The 18 T cell receptor beta chains given below trace back to one sample, sequenced in a study of blood T cell repertoires in COVID-19. Profiled with immunoSEQ multiplex PCR; TCRdb holds only in-frame clones, not every one. The sample lists over 100,000 clones, about 87% occurring once. Sequencing was carried out using peripheral blood. These receptors were obtained from a human donor in a cohort sampled during active COVID-19.

The gene calls are TRBV2 and TRBJ2-2, with a weak D call TRBD1 (6 bases). Looked up from germline, CDR1 is SNHLY and CDR2 is FYNNEI. The germline V and J ends were trimmed by 6 bases and 7 bases, with 15 bases remaining between them. The CDR3 spans 14 residues. The CDR3 DNA reads as TGTGCCAGCAGCCTCGACAGAGGGGGCGGGGAGCTGTTTTTT. Its protein is CASSLDRGGGELFF.

The V call is TRBV6-5, the J call TRBJ1-2, with 11 positions matching TRBD1. Germline lookup yields CDR1 MNHEY and CDR2 SVGAGI. This CDR3 comprises 14 residues. The V segment lost 2 bases and the J segment 9 bases; nucleotides outside the gene matches: 5. The CDR3 reads CASSYERTGGRYTF. CDR3 coding DNA: TGTGCCAGCAGTTACGAGAGGACAGGGGGCCGCTACACCTTC.

The V call is TRBV6-7, the J call TRBJ1-2; D might be TRBD1 (5 bases). TRBV6-7 is placed among ORFs of uncertain function. Between the trimmed V and J ends, which lost 2 bases and 6 bases, there was a span of 22 bases. The CDR3 covers 17 residues. The CDR3 sequence: CASSYALGGERENGYTF. CDR3 DNA sequence: TGTGCCAGCAGTTACGCCCTCGGGGGGGAGCGCGAAAATGGCTACACCTTC.

The V call is TRBV6-6, the J call TRBJ2-3, with 14 bases lining up with TRBD2. J was trimmed by 4 bases and V by 5 bases; bases with no gene match: 2. This CDR3 has 15 amino acids. Germline CDR1 is MNHNY and CDR2 is SVGAGI (reference sequence). The CDR3 DNA reads as TGTGCCAGCAGTAAGACTAGCGGGGGGGCAGATACGCAGTATTTT. Its protein product is CASSKTSGGADTQYF.

The CDR3 DNA reads as TGTGCCAGTAGTCCCCGACAGGGGCGGACTGGAAACACCATATATTTT. Translated: CASSPRQGRTGNTIYF. The rearrangement links TRBV19 to TRBJ1-3, with 8 bases identical to TRBD1. Germline V gene lookup returns CDR1 LNHDA and CDR2 SQIVND (reference sequence). This CDR3 spans 16 amino acids. The J segment lost 2 bases and the V segment lost 5 bases, leaving 8 bases of the junction unmatched.

In this sample, this clone turned up a few times. The V gene is TRBV5-6, the J gene TRBJ2-3; possible D gene TRBD2, 5 bases. V lost 0 bases and J 3 bases, leaving 8 bases between the germline ends. The CDR3 is 14 residues long. Germline V gene data show CDR1 as SGHDT and CDR2 as YYEEEE. This CDR3 reads CASSLGRATDTQYF. DNA for the CDR3: TGTGCCAGCAGCTTGGGGCGGGCGACAGATACGCAGTATTTT.

The chain uses TRBV6-5 and TRBJ2-1, with D possibly matching TRBD2 (5 bases). CDR1 and CDR2 from the germline V gene are MNHEY and SVGAGI. The ends were cut back, 5 bases at V and 12 bases at J, with 17 bases in the middle. The CDR3 covers 13 residues. DNA for the CDR3: TGTGCCAGCAGTCGCCGGGGTCTGGGGTGGCAGTTCTTC. Translated, it gives CASSRRGLGWQFF.

This chain uses TRBV6-1 with TRBJ2-4, with 7 positions matching TRBD2. The CDR3 contains 18 residues. From germline, CDR1 is MNHNS and CDR2 SASEGT. The ends lost 0 bases at V and 1 base at J; junction bases unmatched: 9. CDR3 bases: TGTGCCAGCAGTGAAGCTGCCAGGGAGGGAATGGCCAAAAACATTCAGTACTTC. It codes for CASSEAAREGMAKNIQYF.

This rearrangement joins TRBV28 to TRBJ1-2; tentative D call: TRBD1 (5 bases). Trimming left V 10 bases short and J 3 bases short, with 21 bases between. CDR3 length: 15 amino acids. CDR1 MDHEN and CDR2 SYDVKM come from the germline V gene. The CDR3 DNA reads TGTGCCACCGTAACGCCCAAGGGGAGGCACTATGGCTACACCTTC. It translates to CATVTPKGRHYGYTF.

This chain connects TRBV27 to TRBJ2-2, with 9 bases identical to TRBD1. Germline-derived CDR1 and CDR2 are MNHEY and SMNVEV (reference sequence). This CDR3 contains 14 residues. The J segment lost 6 bases and the V segment lost 10 bases, leaving 9 bases of the junction unmatched. In DNA form, the CDR3 reads TGTGCCACCCGTACGGGACAGGGTCCCGGGGAGCTGTTTTTT. Protein product: CATRTGQGPGELFF.

J is TRBJ1-1 and V is TRBV4-1; 9 nucleotides line up with TRBD1. With 4 bases clipped from V and 5 bases from J, the junction kept 5 bases outside the gene matches. The CDR3 has 14 amino acids. CDR1 is MGHRA, CDR2 YSYEKL, per germline. The CDR3 reads CASSLRQGGTEAFF. The CDR3 nucleotides are TGCGCCAGCAGCCTCAGACAGGGGGGGACTGAAGCTTTCTTT.

This chain connects TRBV7-8 to TRBJ2-7; 9 positions agree with TRBD2. The CDR3 contains 16 residues. CDR1 and CDR2 from the germline V gene are SGHVS and FQNEAQ. The V segment lost 3 bases and the J segment 5 bases; nucleotides outside the gene matches: 11. Here the CDR3 reads CASSFTGAGGSNEQYF. Here the CDR3 DNA reads TGTGCCAGCAGCTTCACCGGGGCGGGAGGGAGCAACGAGCAGTACTTC. Combining the CDR3 with reference TRBV7-8 and TRBJ2-7 gives the whole variable domain GAGVSQSPRYKVAKRGQDVALRCDPISGHVSLFWYQQALGQGPEFLTYFQNEAQLDKSGLPSDRFFAERPEGSVSTLKIQRTQQEDSAVYLCASSFTGAGGSNEQYFGPGTRLTVT.

This chain uses TRBV11-2 with TRBJ1-1; 7 nucleotides line up with TRBD1. The CDR3 runs 14 residues. CDR1 is SGHAT and CDR2 is FQNNGV in the germline V gene. With V trimmed by 3 bases and J by 8 bases, 9 bases remained unmatched. This chain's CDR3 is CASSFRQGAREAFF. The CDR3 nucleotides read TGTGCCAGCAGCTTTCGACAGGGTGCCAGAGAAGCTTTCTTT.

The chain is built from TRBV6-6 and TRBJ1-1; D not resolved. Germline V CDR1 and CDR2: MNHNY, SVGAGI (reference sequence). V was cut by 2 bases and J by 0 bases, with 7 bases left in between. There are 14 residues in the CDR3. The CDR3 protein is CASSYPEMNTEAFF. The CDR3 nucleotides read TGTGCCAGCAGTTACCCGGAGATGAACACTGAAGCTTTCTTT.

In its sample, this clone was seen once. This chain joins TRBV2 and TRBJ2-7, with 11 bases that match TRBD1. Trimming at V came to 5 bases and at J to 6 bases, leaving 9 bases not matched to a gene. The CDR3 is 15 amino acids. In germline, CDR1 is SNHLY, CDR2 FYNNEI. The CDR3 here is CASSRDRGFSGEQYF. CDR3 coding DNA: TGTGCCAGCAGTAGGGACAGGGGGTTTTCGGGCGAGCAGTACTTC.

The chain is built from TRBV7-2 and TRBJ2-7; 11 bases are a match to TRBD2. The CDR3 sequence is 16 residues long. Trimming took 5 bases from V and 2 from J; bases not matched to a gene: 8. Germline V gives CDR1 SGHTA, CDR2 FQGNSA. CDR3 residues: CASSKGLAVPPYEQYF. Here the CDR3 DNA reads TGTGCCAGCAGCAAGGGACTAGCGGTCCCCCCCTACGAGCAGTACTTC.

The chain is built from TRBV5-6 and TRBJ1-5; 7 bases align to TRBD1. There are 16 residues in the CDR3. Per the germline V gene, CDR1 is SGHDT and CDR2 is YYEEEE. The V gene end was trimmed by 1 base and the J gene end by 4 bases; junction bases not matched to a gene: 8. The CDR3 protein is CASSLFGTGANQPQHF. In DNA, the CDR3 is TGTGCCAGCAGCTTGTTCGGCACAGGGGCTAATCAGCCCCAGCATTTT.

This clone showed up just once. This chain joins TRBV9 and TRBJ2-1, with 8 bases identical to TRBD1. Germline values: CDR1 SGDLS, CDR2 YYNGEE. Unmatched junction bases numbered 4, after V lost 0 bases and J lost 5 bases. The CDR3 is made up of 15 amino acids. CDR3 sequence (DNA): TGTGCCAGCAGCGTAGGACAGGGGCCACACAATGAGCAGTTCTTC. It encodes CASSVGQGPHNEQFF. The full variable domain, completed using reference TRBV9 and TRBJ2-1, is DSGVTQTPKHLITATGQRVTLRCSPRSGDLSVYWYQQSLDQGLQFLIQYYNGEERAKGNILERFSAQQFPDLHSELNLSSLELGDSALYFCASSVGQGPHNEQFFGPGTRLTVL.